The rows below give T cell receptor beta chains drawn from one sample of a study of Ad26.COV2.S vaccination and SARS-CoV-2 variants. Assay used: immunoSEQ multiplex PCR; TCRdb lists only in-frame clones, some missing. The table lists under 250,000 clones, roughly nine tenths of them singletons. The sequencing used peripheral blood, collected in a trial of Ad26.COV2.S vaccine versus placebo. Receptors were obtained from a person aged 18 to 59 who received the Ad26.COV2.S COVID-19 vaccine or a placebo. The CDR3 runs from the conserved cysteine through the conserved F or W. A D gene is named only where the DNA matches it firmly. A clone size is listed for some rows: how often the clone was seen (once, few, many), or a class if it is expanded.

D gene,clone size,V gene,CDR3 length,J gene,CDR3 protein,CDR3 DNA
.,.,TRBV3-1/TRBV3-2,15,TRBJ1-1,CASSQVGVTYVEAFF,TGTGCCAGCAGCCAAGTGGGGGTGACCTACGTTGAAGCTTTCTTT
.,.,TRBV4-1,17,TRBJ1-4,CASSQPTRGGFHEKLFF,TGCGCCAGCAGCCAACCCACCCGGGGCGGTTTCCATGAAAAACTGTTTTTT
TRBD2,.,TRBV19,16,TRBJ2-3,CASRTSGSLLTDTQYF,TGTGCCAGTAGGACTAGCGGGAGCCTTCTCACAGATACGCAGTATTTT
.,few,TRBV7-9,13,TRBJ1-5,CASSFNSNQPQHF,TGTGCCAGCAGCTTTAATAGCAATCAGCCCCAGCATTTT
.,.,TRBV29-1,12,TRBJ2-3,CSVGKGPDTQYF,TGCAGCGTTGGGAAGGGACCAGATACGCAGTATTTT
TRBD2,.,TRBV7-9,18,TRBJ2-2,CASSPRGSGGPNTGELFF,TGTGCCAGCAGCCCCCGGGGTAGCGGGGGCCCGAACACCGGGGAGCTGTTTTTT
TRBD1,once,TRBV5-5,14,TRBJ1-4,CASSLGQGAEKLFF,TGTGCCAGCAGCTTGGGACAGGGGGCGGAAAAACTGTTTTTT
TRBD1,once,TRBV7-9,15,TRBJ1-5,CASSTGQGGNQPQHF,TGTGCCAGCAGCACCGGACAGGGGGGCAATCAGCCCCAGCATTTT
TRBD2,.,TRBV4-1,16,TRBJ2-2,CASSQDGRGITGELFF,TGCGCCAGCAGCCAAGACGGGAGGGGGATCACCGGGGAGCTGTTTTTT
.,.,TRBV18,17,TRBJ1-2,CASSPATGGGTNYGYTF,TGTGCCAGCTCACCCGCGACAGGTGGGGGAACTAACTATGGCTACACCTTC
.,.,TRBV21-1,16,TRBJ2-1,CASSKAHGSSYNEQFF,TGTGCCAGCAGCAAAGCGCATGGAAGCTCCTACAATGAGCAGTTCTTC
TRBD1,.,TRBV4-3,19,TRBJ1-3,CASSRSGTGRGLSGNTIYF,TGCGCCAGCAGCCGGTCGGGGACAGGGAGGGGCCTCTCTGGAAACACCATATATTTT
TRBD1,.,TRBV5-1,16,TRBJ2-5,CASSLGHGTGKETQYF,TGCGCCAGCAGCTTGGGTCACGGGACAGGGAAAGAGACCCAGTACTTC
TRBD1,.,TRBV19,14,TRBJ1-1,CASRPWDRTTEAFF,TGTGCCAGTAGACCCTGGGACAGGACCACTGAAGCTTTCTTT
.,.,TRBV9,16,TRBJ1-2,CASSPLGGGGNYGYTF,TGTGCCAGCAGCCCCCTAGGGGGGGGTGGAAACTATGGCTACACCTTC
.,.,TRBV18,14,TRBJ1-5,CASSPQRGNQPQHF,TGTGCCAGCTCACCCCAAAGGGGAAATCAGCCCCAGCATTTT
.,.,TRBV6-2/TRBV6-3,14,TRBJ1-6,CASSYVGTNSPLHF,TGTGCCAGCAGTTACGTTGGGACGAATTCACCCCTCCACTTT
TRBD2,.,TRBV6-4,15,TRBJ2-1,CASSDSGGAPNEQFF,TGTGCCAGCAGTGACAGCGGGGGGGCACCCAATGAGCAGTTCTTC
.,.,TRBV4-3,13,TRBJ1-6,CASSQGVYPPLHF,TGCGCCAGCAGCCAAGGGGTCTATCCGCCCCTCCACTTT
TRBD1,once,TRBV19,15,TRBJ1-1,CASSIRQGVNTEAFF,TGTGCCAGTAGTATCCGACAGGGGGTGAACACTGAAGCTTTCTTT
.,.,TRBV6-6,12,TRBJ1-2,CASEDAPYGYTF,TGTGCCAGTGAGGACGCTCCCTATGGCTACACCTTC
TRBD2,.,TRBV29-1,14,TRBJ2-3,CSVASGSGTDTQYF,TGCAGCGTTGCTAGCGGGAGTGGCACAGATACGCAGTATTTT
TRBD1,.,TRBV6-2/TRBV6-3,16,TRBJ2-7,CASSTDRGYSGDEQYF,TGTGCCAGCAGCACGGACAGGGGCTATTCTGGTGACGAGCAGTACTTC
.,once,TRBV6-5,15,TRBJ2-4,CASSSPDLLGDIQYF,TGTGCCAGCAGTTCACCGGACCTCTTGGGTGACATTCAGTACTTC
.,few,TRBV27,12,TRBJ1-3,CASSSPGNTIYF,TGTGCCAGCAGTTCCCCTGGAAACACCATATATTTT
.,.,TRBV11-1,15,TRBJ2-5,CASSFPTAYQETQYF,TGTGCCAGCAGCTTCCCGACAGCGTACCAAGAGACCCAGTACTTC
.,.,TRBV20-1,11,TRBJ1-1,CSAGRDTEAFF,TGCAGTGCCGGCCGAGACACTGAAGCTTTCTTT
.,.,TRBV19,14,TRBJ2-5,CASSPDWGRETQYF,TGTGCCAGTAGTCCGGACTGGGGGAGGGAGACCCAGTACTTC
.,.,TRBV4-3,16,TRBJ2-2,CASSHPKKGGGGELFF,TGCGCCAGCAGCCATCCCAAGAAGGGGGGCGGCGGGGAGCTGTTTTTT
.,few,TRBV15,14,TRBJ2-6,CATSEVSGANVLTF,TGTGCCACCAGCGAGGTCTCTGGGGCCAACGTCCTGACTTTC
TRBD2,.,TRBV5-6,15,TRBJ2-3,CASSYGLAGTDTQYF,TGTGCCAGCAGCTACGGACTAGCGGGCACAGATACGCAGTATTTT
.,.,TRBV6-6,14,TRBJ2-3,CASSSLGLTDTQYF,TGTGCCAGCAGTTCCCTCGGTCTAACGGATACGCAGTATTTT
.,.,TRBV19,14,TRBJ1-5,CASRDSVSNQPQHF,TGTGCCAGTAGGGACAGCGTCAGCAATCAGCCCCAGCATTTT
.,once,TRBV2,14,TRBJ2-6,CATRPGSGANVLTF,TGTGCCACCCGCCCGGGGTCGGGGGCCAACGTCCTGACTTTC
TRBD1,.,TRBV6-2/TRBV6-3,17,TRBJ1-1,CASSYPKGRGREYEAFF,TGTGCCAGCAGTTACCCCAAAGGCAGGGGGCGCGAATATGAAGCTTTCTTT
.,.,TRBV19,15,TRBJ2-2,CASSSGPTNTGELFF,TGTGCCAGTAGCTCAGGACCGACGAACACCGGGGAGCTGTTTTTT
.,.,TRBV23-1,15,TRBJ2-7,CASSHPGAGRYEQYF,TGCGCCAGCAGTCACCCAGGGGCGGGGAGGTACGAGCAGTACTTC
TRBD2,.,TRBV5-1,18,TRBJ2-5,CASSLGLAGGPGQETQYF,TGCGCCAGCAGCTTGGGACTAGCGGGAGGGCCGGGGCAAGAGACCCAGTACTTC
.,.,TRBV3-1/TRBV3-2,13,TRBJ1-2,CASSQEGNYGYTF,TGTGCCAGCAGCCAAGAGGGCAACTATGGCTACACCTTC
TRBD1,.,TRBV5-4,14,TRBJ2-5,CASSLEGQDKTQYF,TGTGCCAGCAGCTTGGAGGGACAGGATAAGACCCAGTACTTC
.,.,TRBV14,15,TRBJ1-1,CASSGLRAQNTEAFF,TGTGCCAGCAGCGGACTTAGAGCACAGAACACTGAAGCTTTCTTT
.,.,TRBV15,17,TRBJ2-2,CATSRETRTINTGELFF,TGTGCCACCAGCAGAGAGACACGGACAATAAACACCGGGGAGCTGTTTTTT
TRBD2,.,TRBV5-5,15,TRBJ2-7,CASSLAGGGAYEQYF,TGTGCCAGCAGCTTGGCTGGCGGGGGTGCCTACGAGCAGTACTTC
.,.,TRBV5-4,15,TRBJ2-3,CASSPGTRGADTQYF,TGTGCCAGCAGCCCGGGGACCCGAGGGGCAGATACGCAGTATTTT
.,.,TRBV7-2,17,TRBJ1-6,CASSPSGGGRNNSPLHF,TGTGCCAGCAGCCCCAGTGGGGGGGGGAGGAATAATTCACCCCTCCACTTT
TRBD1,.,TRBV6-6,14,TRBJ2-3,CASRTGTGLVGQYF,TGTGCCAGCAGAACCGGGACAGGCCTAGTCGGGCAGTATTTT
.,.,TRBV6-2/TRBV6-3,16,TRBJ2-2,CASSYSNYANTGELFF,TGTGCCAGCAGTTACTCGAATTACGCGAACACCGGGGAGCTGTTTTTT
.,.,TRBV18,12,TRBJ1-5,CASSPPRGPQHF,TGTGCCAGCTCACCACCGAGGGGTCCCCAGCATTTT
.,.,TRBV11-2,14,TRBJ1-1,CASSQLQGSTEAFF,TGTGCCAGCAGCCAACTACAGGGAAGCACTGAAGCTTTCTTT
.,.,TRBV12-3/TRBV12-4,12,TRBJ2-1,CASSFSPGEQFF,TGTGCCAGCAGTTTCTCCCCGGGCGAGCAGTTCTTC
.,.,TRBV7-8,17,TRBJ2-6,CASSLSTQGSGANVLTF,TGTGCCAGCAGCTTATCGACACAGGGATCTGGGGCCAACGTCCTGACTTTC
TRBD2,.,TRBV9,15,TRBJ2-7,CASSVGGLAGFEQYF,TGTGCCAGCAGCGTAGGAGGACTAGCGGGGTTTGAGCAGTACTTC
TRBD1,.,TRBV29-1,17,TRBJ2-1,CSVKGLRGLGGYNEQFF,TGCAGCGTTAAAGGACTTAGGGGGCTTGGAGGATACAATGAGCAGTTCTTC
TRBD2,.,TRBV5-4,15,TRBJ2-1,CASSLGGSSYNEQFF,TGTGCCAGCAGCCTGGGAGGGAGCTCCTACAATGAGCAGTTCTTC
.,once,TRBV4-2,17,TRBJ2-5,CASSQEHRPGGGETQYF,TGTGCCAGCAGCCAAGAACACCGTCCAGGGGGGGGAGAGACCCAGTACTTC
.,.,TRBV6-5,14,TRBJ2-1,CASSLRLARNEQFF,TGTGCCAGCAGTTTAAGGCTAGCACGGAATGAGCAGTTCTTC